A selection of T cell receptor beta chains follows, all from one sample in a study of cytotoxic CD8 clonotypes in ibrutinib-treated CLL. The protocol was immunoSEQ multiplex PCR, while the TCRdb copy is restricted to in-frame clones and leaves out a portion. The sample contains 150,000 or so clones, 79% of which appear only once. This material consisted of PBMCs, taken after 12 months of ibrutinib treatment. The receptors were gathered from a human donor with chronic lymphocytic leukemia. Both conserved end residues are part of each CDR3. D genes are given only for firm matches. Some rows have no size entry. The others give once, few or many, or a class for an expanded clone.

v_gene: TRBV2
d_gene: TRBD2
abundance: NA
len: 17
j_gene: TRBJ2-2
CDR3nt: TGTGCCAGCAGTTTGGGGACTAGCGGGAGTAACGGCGGGGAGCTGTTTTTT
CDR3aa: CASSLGTSGSNGGELFF

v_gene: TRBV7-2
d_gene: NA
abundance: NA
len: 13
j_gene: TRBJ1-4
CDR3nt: TGTGCCAGCAGCCCATTACGGGGTGAAAAACTGTTTTTT
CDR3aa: CASSPLRGEKLFF

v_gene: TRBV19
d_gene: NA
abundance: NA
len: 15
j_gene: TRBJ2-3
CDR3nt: TGTGCCAGTAGTATAGAGCGGGGCAGCACAGATACGCAGTATTTT
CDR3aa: CASSIERGSTDTQYF

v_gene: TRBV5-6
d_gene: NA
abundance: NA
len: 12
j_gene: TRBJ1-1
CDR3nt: TGTGCCAGCAGCTTGGAAGCAGGTACAGCTTTCTTT
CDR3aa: CASSLEAGTAFF

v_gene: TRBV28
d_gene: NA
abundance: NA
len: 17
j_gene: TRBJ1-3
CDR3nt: TGTGCCAGCAAGCCTATAATTGGGCAGCCGTCAAGAAACACCATATATTTT
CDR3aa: CASKPIIGQPSRNTIYF

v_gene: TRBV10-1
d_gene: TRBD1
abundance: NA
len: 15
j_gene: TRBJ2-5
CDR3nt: TGCGCCAGCAAGGACAGGGCCAAATTCGCAGAGACCCAGTACTTC
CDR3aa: CASKDRAKFAETQYF

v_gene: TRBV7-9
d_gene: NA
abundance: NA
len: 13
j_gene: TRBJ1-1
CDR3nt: TGTGCCAGCAGCTTAGGGGGCTGGACTGAAGCTTTCTTT
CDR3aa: CASSLGGWTEAFF

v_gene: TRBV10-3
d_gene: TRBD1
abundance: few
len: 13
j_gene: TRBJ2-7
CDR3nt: TGTGCCATCAGTGCACAGGGGTGGGACGAGCAGTACTTC
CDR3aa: CAISAQGWDEQYF

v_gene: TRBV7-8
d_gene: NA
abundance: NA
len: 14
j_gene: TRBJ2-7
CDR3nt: TGTGCCAGCAGCTTAGAACGGAGCACCTACGAGCAGTACTTC
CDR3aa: CASSLERSTYEQYF

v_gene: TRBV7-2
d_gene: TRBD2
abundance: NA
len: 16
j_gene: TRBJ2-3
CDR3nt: TGTGCCAGCAGCTCCCGACTAGCGGGAGGTGCAGATACGCAGTATTTT
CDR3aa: CASSSRLAGGADTQYF

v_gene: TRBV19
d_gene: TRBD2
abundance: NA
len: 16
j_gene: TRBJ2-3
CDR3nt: TGTGCCAGTGGGGGGACTAGCGGGAGGGCCGTGGATACGCAGTATTTT
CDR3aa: CASGGTSGRAVDTQYF

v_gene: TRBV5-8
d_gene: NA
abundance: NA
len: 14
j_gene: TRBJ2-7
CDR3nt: TGTGCCAGCAGCCAAGAATATGGACCTTACGAGCAGTACTTC
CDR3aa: CASSQEYGPYEQYF

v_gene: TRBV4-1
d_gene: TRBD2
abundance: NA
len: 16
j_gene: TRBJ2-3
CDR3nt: TGCGCCAGCAGCCAGATTAGCGGGAGTAGCGCAGATACGCAGTATTTT
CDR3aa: CASSQISGSSADTQYF

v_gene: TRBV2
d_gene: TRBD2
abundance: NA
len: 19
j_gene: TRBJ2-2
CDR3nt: TGTGCCAGCAGTCCGGGACTAGCGGTCTACAACCCAGGGGGCGGGGAGCTGTTTTTT
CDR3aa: CASSPGLAVYNPGGGELFF

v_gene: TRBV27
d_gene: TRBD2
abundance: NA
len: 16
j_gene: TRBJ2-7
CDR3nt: TGTGCCAGCACCCCCCAGGCTAGCGGGAGGGCCGGGGAGCAGTACTTC
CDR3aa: CASTPQASGRAGEQYF

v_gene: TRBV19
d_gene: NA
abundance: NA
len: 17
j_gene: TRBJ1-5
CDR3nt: TGTGCCAGTAGTACGGATTCGACAGGAACCTTCGGGCAGCCCCAGCATTTT
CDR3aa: CASSTDSTGTFGQPQHF

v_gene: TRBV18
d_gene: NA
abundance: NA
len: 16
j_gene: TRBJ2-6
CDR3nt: TGTGCCAGCTCACCGGGACAACACTCTGGGGCCAACGTCCTGACTTTC
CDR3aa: CASSPGQHSGANVLTF

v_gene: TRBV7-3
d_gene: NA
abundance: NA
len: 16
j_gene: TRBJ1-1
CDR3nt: TGTGCCAGCAGCTTAAGGGCAGGGCCCCCCAACACTGAAGCTTTCTTT
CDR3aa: CASSLRAGPPNTEAFF

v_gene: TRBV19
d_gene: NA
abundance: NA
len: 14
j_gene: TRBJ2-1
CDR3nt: TGTGCCAGTACACAGAGGGGGGCGTACAATGAGCAGTTCTTC
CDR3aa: CASTQRGAYNEQFF

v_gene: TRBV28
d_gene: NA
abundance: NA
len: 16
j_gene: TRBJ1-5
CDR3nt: TGTGCCAGCAGTTTATTGAAGACACAGGGCAATCAGCCCCAGCATTTT
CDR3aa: CASSLLKTQGNQPQHF

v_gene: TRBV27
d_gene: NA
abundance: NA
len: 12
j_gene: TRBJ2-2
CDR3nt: TGTGCCAGCAGGACTGTTGCCGGGGAGCTGTTTTTT
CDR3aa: CASRTVAGELFF

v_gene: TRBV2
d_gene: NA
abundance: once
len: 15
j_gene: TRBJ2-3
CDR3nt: TGTGCCAGCAGTGAAGCGCAATTTAGGCTAGATACGCAGTATTTT
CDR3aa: CASSEAQFRLDTQYF

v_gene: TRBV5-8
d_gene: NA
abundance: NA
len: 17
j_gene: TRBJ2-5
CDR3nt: TGTGCCAGCAGCTTGGTCGTTGGGGGGGCGAGGCAAGAGACCCAGTACTTC
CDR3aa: CASSLVVGGARQETQYF

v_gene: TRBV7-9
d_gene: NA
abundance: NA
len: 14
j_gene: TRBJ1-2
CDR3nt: TGTGCCAGCAGCTTAGGACAAAACAACTATGGCTACACCTTC
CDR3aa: CASSLGQNNYGYTF

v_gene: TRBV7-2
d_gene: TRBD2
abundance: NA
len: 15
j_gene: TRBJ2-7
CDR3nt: TGTGCCAGCAGCTTACCCGGGACTAGCTGGGCCGAGCAGTACTTC
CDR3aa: CASSLPGTSWAEQYF

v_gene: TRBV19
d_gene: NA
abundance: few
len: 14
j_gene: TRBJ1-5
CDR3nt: TGTGCCAGTAGGCCGGGTTTGGCCCTTCAGCCCCAGCATTTT
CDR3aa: CASRPGLALQPQHF

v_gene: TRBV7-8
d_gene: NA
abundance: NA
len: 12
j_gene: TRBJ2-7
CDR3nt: TGTGCCAGCAGTGAGGGGGCCTACGAGCAGTACTTC
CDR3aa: CASSEGAYEQYF

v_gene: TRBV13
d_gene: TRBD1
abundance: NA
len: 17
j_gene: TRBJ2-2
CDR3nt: TGTGCCAGCAGCTTAGTAGCAGGGGGTTCGAACACCGGGGAGCTGTTTTTT
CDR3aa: CASSLVAGGSNTGELFF

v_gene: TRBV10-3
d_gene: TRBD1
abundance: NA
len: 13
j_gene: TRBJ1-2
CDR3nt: TGTGCCATCAAATCCCCGGGACAGGCTGGCTACACCTTC
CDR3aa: CAIKSPGQAGYTF

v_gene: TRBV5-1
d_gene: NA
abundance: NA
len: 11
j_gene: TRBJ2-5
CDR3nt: TGCGCCAGTACCAACCAAGAGACCCAGTACTTC
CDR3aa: CASTNQETQYF

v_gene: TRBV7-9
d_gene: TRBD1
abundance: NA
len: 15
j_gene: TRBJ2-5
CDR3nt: TGTGTCACGGACGGGGACAGGGGGCGCGGAGAGACCCAGTACTTC
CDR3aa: CVTDGDRGRGETQYF

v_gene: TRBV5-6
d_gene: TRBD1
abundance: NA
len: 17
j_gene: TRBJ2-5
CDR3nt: TGTGCCAGCAGCGAATCGACCGGGACAGGGTTCGGGGAGACCCAGTACTTC
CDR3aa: CASSESTGTGFGETQYF

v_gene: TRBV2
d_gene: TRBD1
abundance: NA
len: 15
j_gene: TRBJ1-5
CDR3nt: TGTGCCAGCAGTGACGACAGGGAGTCTTCCCGGTCCCAGCATTTT
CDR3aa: CASSDDRESSRSQHF